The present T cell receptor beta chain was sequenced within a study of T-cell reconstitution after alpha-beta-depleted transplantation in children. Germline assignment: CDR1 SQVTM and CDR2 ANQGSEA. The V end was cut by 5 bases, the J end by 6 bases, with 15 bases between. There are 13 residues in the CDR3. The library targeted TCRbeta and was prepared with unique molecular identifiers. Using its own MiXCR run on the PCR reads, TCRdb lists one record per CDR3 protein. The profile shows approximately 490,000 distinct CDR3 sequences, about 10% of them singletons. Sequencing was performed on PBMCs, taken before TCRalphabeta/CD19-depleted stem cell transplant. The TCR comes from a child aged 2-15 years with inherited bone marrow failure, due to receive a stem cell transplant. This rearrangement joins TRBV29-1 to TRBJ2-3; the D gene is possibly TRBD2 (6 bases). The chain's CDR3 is CSVRDASADTQYF. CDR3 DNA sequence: TGCAGCGTTCGGGATGCTAGCGCGGATACGCAGTATTTT.